A single sample is the source of the 27 T cell receptor beta chains below, sequenced in a study of cytomegalovirus exposure and HLA in healthy donors. Primers included in the PCR were 60 Vbeta and 13 Jbeta primers. Sequencing was performed with immunoSEQ multiplex PCR; in TCRdb, only in-frame clones are kept and a portion is missing. The sample includes 120,000 or so clones, 17% seen only once; the top ten take approximately 2.9%. Specimen: PBMCs. The receptors shown here come from a female donor in good health and CMV-seropositive.

Only a few counts were recorded for this clone. The gene calls are TRBV6-5 and TRBJ2-2; weak D call: TRBD1 (5 bases). CDR1 is MNHEY, CDR2 SVGAGI, per germline. The CDR3 covers 14 residues. V lost 6 bases, J lost 1 base, and 9 bases lay in between. The CDR3 bases are TGTGCCAGCAGATTAACAGGGAACACCGGGGAGCTGTTTTTT. Its protein is CASRLTGNTGELFF.

This clone was counted between two and nine times. The chain links TRBV27 to TRBJ2-7, with 11 bases matching TRBD1. Per germline, CDR1 MNHEY and CDR2 SMNVEV (reference sequence). Germline trimming cut 5 bases from V and 6 bases from J; bases unmatched to any gene: 9. CDR3 length equals 15 residues. CDR3 protein: CASSTNRDRGSEQYF. CDR3 in DNA: TGTGCCAGCAGTACGAACCGGGACAGGGGGAGCGAGCAGTACTTC.

This clone appeared a few times. The CDR3 here is CASSLALAGPREGETQYF. The CDR3 DNA follows: TGTGCCAGCAGCTTGGCACTAGCGGGCCCTCGAGAGGGGGAGACCCAGTACTTC. The chain links TRBV5-6 to TRBJ2-5, with 9 bases identical to TRBD2. Germline loops: CDR1 SGHDT, CDR2 YYEEEE. V shed 0 bases, J shed 5 bases, and the junction held 14 bases outside the gene matches. CDR3 length: 18 amino acids.

The genes are TRBV7-9 and TRBJ1-6; D not resolved. V lost 5 bases and J 8 bases, leaving 10 bases between the germline ends. Per the germline V gene, CDR1 is SEHNR and CDR2 is FQNEAQ (reference sequence). This CDR3 region has 13 residues. CDR3 protein: CASSPSDHSPLHF. DNA for the CDR3: TGTGCCAGCAGCCCAAGCGATCATTCACCCCTCCACTTT.

The rearrangement uses TRBV6-1 and TRBJ2-5; D is unclear. The ends were cut back, 4 bases at V and 0 bases at J, with 9 bases in the middle. CDR1 is MNHNS and CDR2 is SASEGT in the germline V gene. The CDR3 runs to 14 residues. The CDR3 region is CASSVSPYQETQYF. The CDR3 DNA sequence: TGTGCCAGCAGTGTTAGCCCCTACCAAGAGACCCAGTACTTC.

V and J are TRBV4-1 and TRBJ1-5; possible D gene TRBD1, 5 bases. This CDR3 spans 15 amino acids. With 4 bases removed from V and 9 bases from J, the gap between germline ends came to 19 bases. Germline V gene lookup returns CDR1 MGHRA and CDR2 YSYEKL. The CDR3 region is CASSRDSYPVRPQHF. DNA of the CDR3: TGCGCCAGCAGCCGCGACAGCTACCCGGTGAGGCCCCAGCATTTT.

This clone has a count of ten or more. V and J are TRBV7-6 and TRBJ1-1; 9 bases align to TRBD1. The V gene end was trimmed by 5 bases and the J gene end by 6 bases; junction bases not matched to a gene: 13. This CDR3 spans 16 amino acids. CDR1 is SGHVS, CDR2 FNYEAQ, per germline. CDR3 sequence (DNA): TGTGCCAGCAGCCCTGTATTGGACAGGGGTGCCGCTGAAGCTTTCTTT. As protein: CASSPVLDRGAAEAFF.

This clone was picked up a small number of times. The chain recombines TRBV7-8 with TRBJ2-7; 10 positions agree with TRBD1. The CDR3 length is 14 residues. V shed 8 bases and J 2 bases; nucleotides not matched to a gene: 6. Germline V gene sequence: CDR1 SGHVS, CDR2 FQNEAQ. In nucleotides, the CDR3 is TGTGCCAGCGTAAACGGACAGGGGGCCTACGAGCAGTACTTC. The encoded protein is CASVNGQGAYEQYF.

This clone was counted a few times. The chain couples TRBV28 to TRBJ1-1; perhaps TRBD1 as D (6 bases). This CDR3 contains 12 residues. The germline CDR1 and CDR2 sequences are MDHEN and SYDVKM. Between the trimmed V and J ends, which lost 6 bases and 10 bases, there was a span of 15 bases. The CDR3 loop reads CASSPTRQVAFF. CDR3 in DNA: TGTGCCAGCAGCCCCACAAGACAGGTAGCTTTCTTT.

The J gene is TRBJ2-1, the V gene TRBV5-4; D remains ambiguous. This CDR3 is 12 amino acids long. Per the germline V gene, CDR1 is SGHNT and CDR2 is YYREEE (reference sequence). V was pared by 3 bases and J by 2 bases, with 3 bases between. CDR3 bases: TGTGCCAGCAGCTCAACCTACAATGAGCAGTTCTTC. The encoded protein is CASSSTYNEQFF.

The chain is built from TRBV30 and TRBJ1-1; D is ambiguous. V shed 4 bases and J shed 1 base, with 10 bases lying between them. This CDR3 comprises 13 residues. The germline V gene has CDR1 GTSNPN and CDR2 SVGIG (reference sequence). The CDR3 reads CAWTVERNTEAFF. The CDR3 bases are TGTGCCTGGACCGTAGAACGGAACACTGAAGCTTTCTTT.

V gene TRBV7-2 combines with J gene TRBJ1-5, with 7 bases fitting TRBD1. CDR3 length: 14 amino acids. Germline loops: CDR1 SGHTA, CDR2 FQGNSA. The CDR3 reads CSTGTLYSNQPQHF. The CDR3 DNA follows: TGTTCGACAGGGACTCTTTATAGCAATCAGCCCCAGCATTTT.

The CDR3 DNA is TGTGCCAGCAGCCAGGGGGGAAGCACAGATACGCAGTATTTT. Translated, it gives CASSQGGSTDTQYF. This sequence joins TRBV4-2 and TRBJ2-3, with TRBD2 as a possible D gene (6 bases). The CDR3 covers 14 residues. Trimming stripped 3 bases from V and 0 bases from J, with 7 bases between. CDR1 and CDR2 from the germline V gene are LGHNA and YNFKEQ.

The chain combines TRBV29-1 with TRBJ1-1; TRBD1 might be the D (6 bases). V lost 6 bases and J 3 bases, leaving 11 bases between the germline ends. CDR1 SQVTM and CDR2 ANQGSEA come from the germline V gene. This CDR3 has 12 amino acids. CDR3 in amino acids: CSVTWTDTEAFF. The CDR3 DNA follows: TGCAGCGTGACTTGGACAGACACTGAAGCTTTCTTT.

The chain employs TRBV15 and TRBJ1-5, with D uncertain. The CDR3 is 15 residues long. The V end was cut by 0 bases, the J end by 7 bases, with 13 bases between. The germline CDR1 and CDR2 sequences are LNHNV and YYDKDF (reference sequence). DNA of the CDR3: TGTGCCACCAGCAGAGATGGAGGAATCAGGCAGCCCCAGCATTTT. Amino acid sequence: CATSRDGGIRQPQHF.

This chain connects TRBV7-2 to TRBJ1-1, with 7 bases fitting TRBD1. CDR3 size: 12 residues. CDR1 is SGHTA, CDR2 FQGNSA, per germline. V gave up 2 bases and J gave up 8 bases; unmatched junction bases: 2. The CDR3 DNA follows: TGTGCCAGCAGCTTAATGGGACAGGAAGCTTTCTTT. It translates to CASSLMGQEAFF.

The V gene is TRBV5-1, the J gene TRBJ2-1; 9 bases fit TRBD1. Germline CDR1 SGHRS, CDR2 YFSETQ. V was pared by 4 bases and J by 4 bases, with 6 bases of the junction left unmatched. The CDR3 spans 15 residues. CDR3 sequence (DNA): TGCGCCAGCAGCATTGACAGGGGGAAGTACAATGAGCAGTTCTTC. This translates into CASSIDRGKYNEQFF. The full variable domain, its missing parts supplied by reference TRBV5-1 and TRBJ2-1, is KAGVTQTPRYLIKTRGQQVTLSCSPISGHRSVSWYQQTPGQGLQFLFEYFSETQRNKGNFPGRFSGRQFSNSRSEMNVSTLELGDSALYLCASSIDRGKYNEQFFGPGTRLTVL.

This clone has a handful of counts. This chain uses TRBV5-6 with TRBJ2-7; TRBD1 matches at 8 bases. The CDR3 is made up of 14 amino acids. The trim removed 3 bases at V and 3 bases at J, leaving 5 bases unmatched. Per the germline V gene, CDR1 is SGHDT and CDR2 is YYEEEE. Written as DNA, the CDR3 is TGTGCCAGCAGCTCCGGACAGGGTAACTACGAGCAGTACTTC. It yields the protein CASSSGQGNYEQYF.

This clone came up a few times. The same CDR3 can be traced to other DNA sequences in this sample. The V call is TRBV2, the J call TRBJ1-1; 7 bases are shared with TRBD1. CDR1 and CDR2 from the germline V gene are SNHLY and FYNNEI. Unmatched junction bases numbered 2, after V lost 2 bases and J lost 5 bases. The length of the CDR3 is 13 residues. The CDR3: CASSELQGTEAFF. For the CDR3, the DNA is TGTGCCAGCAGTGAACTACAGGGGACTGAAGCTTTCTTT.

This clone was recorded a few times. The chain carries TRBV4-3 and TRBJ2-5; D is undetermined. CDR3 length: 15 residues. V was pared by 0 bases and J by 5 bases, with 13 bases between. Looked up from germline, CDR1 is LGHNA and CDR2 is YSLEER. The CDR3 here is CASSQDHSRRETQYF. In nucleotides, the CDR3 is TGCGCCAGCAGCCAAGATCACAGCCGACGGGAGACCCAGTACTTC.

The table lists this clone with a few counts. The chain couples TRBV28 to TRBJ2-7, with 9 bases aligning to TRBD1. The CDR3 has 18 amino acids. With 3 bases clipped from V and 5 bases from J, the junction kept 17 bases outside the gene matches. The germline V gene encodes CDR1 MDHEN and CDR2 SYDVKM. The CDR3 protein is CASSFLTLNRDREDEQYF. CDR3 DNA sequence: TGTGCCAGCAGTTTTCTAACGCTTAACCGGGACAGGGAGGACGAGCAGTACTTC. Combining the CDR3 with reference TRBV28 and TRBJ2-7 gives the whole variable domain DVKVTQSSRYLVKRTGEKVFLECVQDMDHENMFWYRQDPGLGLRLIYFSYDVKMKEKGDIPEGYSVSREKKERFSLILESASTNQTSMYLCASSFLTLNRDREDEQYFGPGTRLTVT.

This clone was picked up a small number of times. The rearrangement links TRBV7-2 to TRBJ1-2, with D perhaps matching TRBD1 (6 bases). The CDR3 length is 15 residues. V was trimmed by 2 bases and J by 12 bases, leaving 22 bases between them. Germline V gives CDR1 SGHTA, CDR2 FQGNSA. The CDR3 loop reads CASSLRGGVWAEHTF. The CDR3 DNA sequence: TGTGCCAGCAGCTTAAGGGGGGGCGTTTGGGCTGAGCACACCTTC.

The chain carries TRBV30 and TRBJ2-5; 8 nucleotides line up with TRBD2. Germline-derived CDR1 and CDR2 are GTSNPN and SVGIG (reference sequence). V lost 3 bases, J lost 5 bases, and 11 bases stayed unmatched. The CDR3 runs to 15 residues. The CDR3: CAWRRLRGGRETQYF. CDR3 bases: TGTGCCTGGAGACGGCTCCGGGGGGGCCGGGAGACCCAGTACTTC.

The chain carries TRBV27 and TRBJ1-3; TRBD1 matches 7 bases. Trimming cost V 6 bases and J 0 bases; bases outside gene matches: 5. From germline, CDR1 is MNHEY and CDR2 SMNVEV (reference sequence). This CDR3 contains 15 residues. The CDR3 DNA reads TGTGCCAGCAGGGCGGGGACAGCCTCTGGAAACACCATATATTTT. Residues: CASRAGTASGNTIYF.

The chain is built from TRBV4-2 and TRBJ2-7, with 8 bases matching TRBD2. Germline values: CDR1 LGHNA, CDR2 YNFKEQ. V trimming: 1 base; J trimming: 5 bases; junction bases outside the gene matches: 7. The CDR3 is 15 residues long. The CDR3 reads CASSQGLAIPHEQYF. The DNA of the CDR3 is TGTGCCAGCAGCCAAGGACTAGCGATACCCCACGAGCAGTACTTC.

Only a few counts were recorded for this clone. CDR3 sequence (DNA): TGTGCTAGTGTTCGCACCATATATTTT. Its protein product is CASVRTIYF. V usage is TRBV12-5 and J usage is TRBJ1-3, with unresolved D. V lost 7 bases, J lost 9 bases, and 4 bases lay in between. The CDR3 sequence is 9 residues long. The germline CDR1 and CDR2 sequences are LGHNT and FRNRAP. Looking up the rest from reference TRBV12-5 and TRBJ1-3 gives the full variable domain: DARVTQTPRHKVTEMGQEVTMRCQPILGHNTVFWYRQTMMQGLELLAYFRNRAPLDDSGMPKDRFSAEMPDATLATLKIQPSEPRDSAVYFCASVRTIYFGEGSWLTVV.

In its sample, this clone was seen a few times. The chain is built from TRBV5-4 and TRBJ2-3, with TRBD2 identical over 12 bases. Unmatched junction bases numbered 3, after V lost 4 bases and J lost 0 bases. Germline V CDR1 and CDR2: SGHNT, YYREEE (reference sequence). This CDR3 contains 16 residues. The CDR3: CASSRGLAGSTDTQYF. Here the CDR3 DNA reads TGTGCCAGCAGCCGCGGACTAGCGGGAAGCACAGATACGCAGTATTTT.